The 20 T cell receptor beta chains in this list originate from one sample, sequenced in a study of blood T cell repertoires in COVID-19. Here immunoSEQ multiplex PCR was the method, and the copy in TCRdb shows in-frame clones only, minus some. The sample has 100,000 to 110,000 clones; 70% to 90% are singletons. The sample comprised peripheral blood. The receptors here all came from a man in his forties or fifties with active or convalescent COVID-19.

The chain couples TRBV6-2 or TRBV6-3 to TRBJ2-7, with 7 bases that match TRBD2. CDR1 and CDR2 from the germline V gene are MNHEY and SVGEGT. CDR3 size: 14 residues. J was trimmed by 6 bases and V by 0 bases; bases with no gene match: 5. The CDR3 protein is CASSYSNLAAEQYF. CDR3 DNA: TGTGCCAGCAGTTACTCGAACCTAGCGGCCGAGCAGTACTTC.

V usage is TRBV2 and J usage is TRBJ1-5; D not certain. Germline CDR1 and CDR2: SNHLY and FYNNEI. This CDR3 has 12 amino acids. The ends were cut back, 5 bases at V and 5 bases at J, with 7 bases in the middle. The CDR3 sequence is CASSKQDQPQHF. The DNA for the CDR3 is TGTGCCAGCAGTAAACAAGATCAGCCCCAGCATTTT.

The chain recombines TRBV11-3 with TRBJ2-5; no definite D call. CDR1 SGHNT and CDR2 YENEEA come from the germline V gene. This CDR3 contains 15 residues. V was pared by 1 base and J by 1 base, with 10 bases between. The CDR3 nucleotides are TGTGCCAGCAGCTTAGTAGTACAGCCCCAAGAGACCCAGTACTTC. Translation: CASSLVVQPQETQYF.

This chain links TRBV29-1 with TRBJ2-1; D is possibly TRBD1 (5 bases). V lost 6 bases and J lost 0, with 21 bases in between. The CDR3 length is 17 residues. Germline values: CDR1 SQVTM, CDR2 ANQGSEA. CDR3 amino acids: CSVREGFFSGSYNEQFF. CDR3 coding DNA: TGCAGCGTCAGGGAAGGGTTCTTCTCGGGCTCCTACAATGAGCAGTTCTTC.

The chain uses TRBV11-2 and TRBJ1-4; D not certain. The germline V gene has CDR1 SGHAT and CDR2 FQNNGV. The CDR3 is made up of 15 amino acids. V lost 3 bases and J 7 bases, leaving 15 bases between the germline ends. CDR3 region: CASSFLHQRIEKLFF. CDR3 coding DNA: TGTGCCAGCAGCTTCCTCCATCAGAGGATTGAAAAACTGTTTTTT.

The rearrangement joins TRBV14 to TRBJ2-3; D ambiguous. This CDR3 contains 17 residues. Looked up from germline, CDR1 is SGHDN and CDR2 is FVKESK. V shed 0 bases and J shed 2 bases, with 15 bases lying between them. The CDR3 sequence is CASSQERLETYTDTQYF. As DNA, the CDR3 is TGTGCCAGCAGCCAAGAAAGACTCGAAACGTACACAGATACGCAGTATTTT.

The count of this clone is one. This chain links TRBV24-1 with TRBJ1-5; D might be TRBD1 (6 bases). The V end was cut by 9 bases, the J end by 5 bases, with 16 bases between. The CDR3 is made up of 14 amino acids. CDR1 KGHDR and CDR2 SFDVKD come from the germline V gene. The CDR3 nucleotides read TGTGCCACCTCGGGACACTCTGCCGATCAGCCCCAGCATTTT. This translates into CATSGHSADQPQHF.

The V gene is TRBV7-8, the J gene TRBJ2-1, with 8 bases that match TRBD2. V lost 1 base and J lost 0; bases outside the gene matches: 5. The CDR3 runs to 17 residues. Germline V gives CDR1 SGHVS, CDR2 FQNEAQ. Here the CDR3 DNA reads TGTGCCAGCAGCTTAGTGACGGGAGGGAGCTCCTACAATGAGCAGTTCTTC. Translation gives CASSLVTGGSSYNEQFF.

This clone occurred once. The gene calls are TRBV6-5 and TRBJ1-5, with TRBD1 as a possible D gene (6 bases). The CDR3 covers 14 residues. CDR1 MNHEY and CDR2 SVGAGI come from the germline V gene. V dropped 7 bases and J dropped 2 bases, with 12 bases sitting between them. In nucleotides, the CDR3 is TGTGCCAGCACAGACAGGTTGGGCAATCAGCCCCAGCATTTT. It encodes CASTDRLGNQPQHF.

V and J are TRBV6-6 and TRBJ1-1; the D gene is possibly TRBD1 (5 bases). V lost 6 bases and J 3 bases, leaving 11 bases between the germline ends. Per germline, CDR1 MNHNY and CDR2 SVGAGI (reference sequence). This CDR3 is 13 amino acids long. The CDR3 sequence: CASSYRRDTEAFF. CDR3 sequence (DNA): TGTGCCAGCAGCTACCGCAGGGACACTGAAGCTTTCTTT.

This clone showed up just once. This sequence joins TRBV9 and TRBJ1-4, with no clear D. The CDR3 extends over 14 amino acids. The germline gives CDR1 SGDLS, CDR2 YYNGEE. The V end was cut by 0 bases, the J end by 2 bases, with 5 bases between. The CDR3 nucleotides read TGTGCCAGCAGCGTAGGTCTGACTAATGAAAAACTGTTTTTT. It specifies CASSVGLTNEKLFF.

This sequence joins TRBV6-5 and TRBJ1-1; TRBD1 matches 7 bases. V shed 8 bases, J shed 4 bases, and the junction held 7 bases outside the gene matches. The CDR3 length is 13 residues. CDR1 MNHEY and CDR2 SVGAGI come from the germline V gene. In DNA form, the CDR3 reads TGTGCCAGCCGAAGGGGGCTGAGCACTGAAGCTTTCTTT. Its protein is CASRRGLSTEAFF.

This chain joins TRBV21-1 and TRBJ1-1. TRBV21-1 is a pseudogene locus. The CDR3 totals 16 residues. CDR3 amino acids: CASSISGLLGGTEAFF. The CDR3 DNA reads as TGTGCCAGCAGCATCTCCGGACTTCTGGGGGGCACTGAAGCTTTCTTT.

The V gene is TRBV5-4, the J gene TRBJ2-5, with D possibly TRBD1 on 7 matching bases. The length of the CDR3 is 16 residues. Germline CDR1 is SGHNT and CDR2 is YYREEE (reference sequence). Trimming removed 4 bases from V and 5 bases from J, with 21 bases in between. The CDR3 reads CASSKPGGSSWETQYF. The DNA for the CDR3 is TGTGCCAGCAGCAAACCAGGGGGGTCTTCGTGGGAGACCCAGTACTTC. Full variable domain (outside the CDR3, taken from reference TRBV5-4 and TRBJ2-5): ETGVTQSPTHLIKTRGQQVTLRCSSQSGHNTVSWYQQALGQGPQFIFQYYREEENGRGNFPPRFSGLQFPNYSSELNVNALELDDSALYLCASSKPGGSSWETQYFGPGTRLLVL.

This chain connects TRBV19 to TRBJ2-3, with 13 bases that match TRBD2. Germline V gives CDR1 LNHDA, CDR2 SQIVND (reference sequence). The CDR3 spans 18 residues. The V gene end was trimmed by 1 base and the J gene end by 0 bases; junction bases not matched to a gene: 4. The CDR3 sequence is CASSIGWGLAGSTDTQYF. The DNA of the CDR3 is TGTGCCAGTAGTATAGGTTGGGGACTAGCGGGGAGCACAGATACGCAGTATTTT.

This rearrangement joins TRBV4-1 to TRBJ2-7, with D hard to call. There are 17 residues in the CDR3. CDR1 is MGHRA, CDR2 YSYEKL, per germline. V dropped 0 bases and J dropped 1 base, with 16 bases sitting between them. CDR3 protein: CASSQDKAASLSYEQYF. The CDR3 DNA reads TGCGCCAGCAGCCAAGATAAGGCAGCGTCCTTATCCTACGAGCAGTACTTC.

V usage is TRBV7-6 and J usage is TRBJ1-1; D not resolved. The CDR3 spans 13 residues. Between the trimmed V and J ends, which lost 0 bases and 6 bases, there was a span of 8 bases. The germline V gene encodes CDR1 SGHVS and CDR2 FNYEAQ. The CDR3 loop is CASSLAITAEAFF. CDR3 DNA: TGTGCCAGCAGCTTAGCGATCACAGCTGAAGCTTTCTTT.

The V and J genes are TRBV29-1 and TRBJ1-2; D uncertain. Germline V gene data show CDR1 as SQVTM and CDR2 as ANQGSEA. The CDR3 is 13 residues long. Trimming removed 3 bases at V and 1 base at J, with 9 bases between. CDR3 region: CSVDPINNYGYTF. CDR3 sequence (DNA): TGCAGCGTTGATCCCATCAATAACTATGGCTACACCTTC.

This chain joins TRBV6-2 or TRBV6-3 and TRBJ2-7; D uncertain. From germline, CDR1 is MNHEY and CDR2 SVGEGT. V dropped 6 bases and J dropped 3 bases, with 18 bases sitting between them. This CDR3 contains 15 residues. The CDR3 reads CASSTLLASLYEQYF. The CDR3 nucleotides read TGTGCCAGCAGCACCCTGTTAGCATCCCTCTACGAGCAGTACTTC.

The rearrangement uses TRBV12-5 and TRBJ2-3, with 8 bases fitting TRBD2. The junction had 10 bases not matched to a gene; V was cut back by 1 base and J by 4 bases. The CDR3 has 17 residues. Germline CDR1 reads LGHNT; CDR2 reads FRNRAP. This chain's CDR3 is CASGLATTGTRADTQYF. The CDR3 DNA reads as TGTGCTAGTGGTTTGGCTACTACCGGGACTAGAGCAGATACGCAGTATTTT.